A single sample is the source of the 22 T cell receptor beta chains below, sequenced in a study of CD8 T cells in ankylosing spondylitis. TCRdb called the 5' RACE reads again in MiXCR, with one record for every CDR3 protein. The sample lists more than 150,000 distinct CDR3 sequences, approximately 12% occurring once. Sequencing used blood, either unsorted or a sorted T cell fraction (not recorded which). These TCRs come from a female donor with ankylosing spondylitis or in good health (not recorded which).

The J gene is TRBJ2-2, the V gene TRBV7-3; D call uncertain. V dropped 8 bases and J dropped 4 bases, with 8 bases sitting between them. Per the germline V gene, CDR1 is SGHTA and CDR2 is FQGTGA. The CDR3 consists of 12 residues. CDR3 DNA sequence: TGTGCCAGCTGTATTGGCACCGGGGAGCTGTTTTTT. Translation: CASCIGTGELFF.

This clonotype was observed many times. This chain uses TRBV27 with TRBJ1-1, with a tentative D call TRBD1 (6 bases). Germline V CDR1 and CDR2: MNHEY, SMNVEV (reference sequence). This CDR3 has 14 amino acids. The V end lost 6 bases, the J end lost 5 bases, and 16 bases lay between the germline ends. The CDR3 DNA reads as TGTGCCAGCAGGGGGGGCCCGATGGGTACTGAAGCTTTCTTT. Its protein is CASRGGPMGTEAFF.

There are many counts of this clonotype. The CDR3 bases are TGTGCCAGCAGCTTAGCGCGGGTCGCCTCGAACACCGGGGAGCTGTTTTTT. Translated: CASSLARVASNTGELFF. The chain recombines TRBV7-2 with TRBJ2-2, with TRBD2 as a possible D gene (5 bases). The V gene's germline CDR1 is SGHTA and CDR2 FQGNSA. The CDR3 runs 17 residues. V was shortened by 0 bases and J by 0 bases, with 11 bases between the two germline ends.

This clonotype was observed a handful of times. The V gene is TRBV12-3 or TRBV12-4, the J gene TRBJ2-3, with TRBD2 matching 8 bases. CDR3 length: 16 residues. With V trimmed by 0 bases and J by 1 base, 3 bases remained unmatched. The CDR3, as DNA: TGTGCCAGCAGTTTAGCGAGCGGGAGACGCACAGATACGCAGTATTTT. It codes for CASSLASGRRTDTQYF.

This clonotype appeared many times. The rearrangement uses TRBV12-3 or TRBV12-4 and TRBJ1-5; D remains unclear. The CDR3 loop spans 14 amino acids. The ends were cut back, 1 base at V and 0 bases at J, with 4 bases in the middle. The CDR3 loop is CASSLEGSNQPQHF. The CDR3, as DNA: TGTGCCAGCAGTTTAGAGGGTAGCAATCAGCCCCAGCATTTT.

The chain carries TRBV11-3 and TRBJ2-5, with 7 bases fitting TRBD1. Losses at the gene ends were 4 bases for V and 2 bases for J; bases not matched to a gene: 7. There are 15 residues in the CDR3. In germline, CDR1 is SGHNT, CDR2 YENEEA. CDR3 protein: CASSSIRDRQETQYF. Here the CDR3 DNA reads TGTGCCAGCAGCTCAATCCGGGACAGACAAGAGACCCAGTACTTC.

The rearrangement joins TRBV29-1 to TRBJ2-2; D tentatively reads TRBD1 or TRBD2 (6 bases each). Germline lookup yields CDR1 SQVTM and CDR2 ANQGSEA. This CDR3 has 13 residues. Between the trimmed V and J ends, which lost 3 bases and 7 bases, there was a span of 12 bases. CDR3 region: CSVEPGEVGELFF. CDR3 in DNA: TGCAGCGTTGAGCCAGGGGAGGTCGGGGAGCTGTTTTTT.

This clonotype was seen many times. The gene calls are TRBV10-3 and TRBJ1-2, with a tentative D call TRBD1 (5 bases). The V gene's germline CDR1 is ENHRY and CDR2 SYGVKD. This CDR3 spans 15 amino acids. V lost 3 bases and J 0 bases, leaving 11 bases between the germline ends. CDR3 in amino acids: CAISEQATANYGYTF. In nucleotides, the CDR3 is TGTGCCATCAGTGAACAGGCGACGGCTAACTATGGCTACACCTTC.

In this sample, this clonotype turned up many times. CDR3 amino acids: CASEAHGTRSYNEQFF. The CDR3 nucleotides read TGCGCCAGCGAGGCCCACGGGACGAGATCGTACAATGAGCAGTTCTTC. V and J are TRBV5-1 and TRBJ2-1; D tentatively reads TRBD1 or TRBD2 (5 bases each). The CDR3 is 16 amino acids. V was pared by 7 bases and J by 4 bases, with 21 bases between. CDR1 is SGHRS, CDR2 YFSETQ, per germline.

This clonotype was observed at least ten times. This chain links TRBV12-3 or TRBV12-4 with TRBJ1-2; tentative D call: TRBD1 (5 bases). V shed 6 bases and J shed 8 bases, with 19 bases lying between them. The CDR3 has 14 amino acids. For the CDR3, the DNA is TGTGCCAGCAGCCGGGAGGGGTTAGTCGGCGGCTACACCTTC. Amino acid sequence: CASSREGLVGGYTF.

In its sample, this clonotype was seen many times. The chain recombines TRBV28 with TRBJ1-1; 8 positions match TRBD1. The CDR3 covers 12 residues. Germline V gene sequence: CDR1 MDHEN, CDR2 SYDVKM. The V and J ends lost 2 bases and 11 bases, in that order; junction bases with no gene match: 4. The CDR3 DNA reads as TGTGCCAGCAGTTTACTCCACAGGGGGGCTTTCTTT. Translating it yields CASSLLHRGAFF.

This clonotype was counted ten times or more. The chain has TRBV7-8 and TRBJ2-3; D gene uncertain. With 6 bases removed from V and 1 base from J, the gap between germline ends came to 2 bases. Germline V lookup: CDR1 SGHVS, CDR2 FQNEAQ. The CDR3 extends over 11 amino acids. CDR3 coding DNA: TGTGCCAGCAGACGCACAGATACGCAGTATTTT. Amino acids: CASRRTDTQYF.

This clonotype was seen many times. This chain uses TRBV4-3 with TRBJ2-2, with 10 bases fitting TRBD2. The trim removed 4 bases at V and 3 bases at J, leaving 5 bases unmatched. The CDR3 has 16 amino acids. Per the germline V gene, CDR1 is LGHNA and CDR2 is YSLEER. The CDR3 sequence: CASSRSAGGDTGELFF. DNA for the CDR3: TGCGCCAGCAGCCGATCAGCGGGAGGGGACACCGGGGAGCTGTTTTTT.

This clonotype came up a few times. The chain carries TRBV30 and TRBJ1-1; D unclear. Germline CDR1 reads GTSNPN; CDR2 reads SVGIG (reference sequence). The CDR3 runs to 11 residues. V shed 0 bases and J shed 7 bases, with 6 bases lying between them. The CDR3 loop is CAWSVGGEAFF. The CDR3 DNA is TGTGCCTGGAGTGTAGGTGGTGAAGCTTTCTTT.

This clonotype was found many times. The V call is TRBV4-1, the J call TRBJ2-1, with D perhaps matching TRBD2 (6 bases). V was pared by 0 bases and J by 2 bases, with 11 bases between. Germline CDR1 MGHRA, CDR2 YSYEKL. The CDR3 consists of 16 residues. CDR3 nucleotide sequence: TGCGCCAGCAGCCAAGATACGGGAGTCGCCTACAATGAGCAGTTCTTC. This codes for CASSQDTGVAYNEQFF.

At least ten counts were recorded for this clonotype. V and J are TRBV7-9 and TRBJ1-4; D is perhaps TRBD1 (5 bases). The germline V and J ends were trimmed by 5 bases and 8 bases, with 21 bases remaining between them. The CDR3 is made up of 16 amino acids. The V gene's germline CDR1 is SEHNR and CDR2 FQNEAQ (reference sequence). In DNA form, the CDR3 reads TGTGCCAGCAGCCCTGGGCGTGTTGAGGGGCCAGAAAAACTGTTTTTT. The encoded protein is CASSPGRVEGPEKLFF.

This clonotype has ten or more counts. The chain links TRBV14 to TRBJ1-3, with TRBD1 matching over 8 bases. J gave up 4 bases and V 0 bases, and 8 bases lay outside the gene matches. This CDR3 is 17 amino acids long. CDR1 is SGHDN, CDR2 FVKESK, per germline. CDR3 sequence reads: CASSQDLGQATGNTIYF. CDR3 DNA: TGTGCCAGCAGCCAAGATCTGGGACAGGCTACGGGAAACACCATATATTTT.

CDR3 sequence reads: CSAISRGAEFF. CDR3 DNA sequence: TGCAGTGCTATTTCTCGCGGGGCGGAGTTCTTC. The rearrangement joins TRBV20-1 to TRBJ2-1; D perhaps matches TRBD2 (6 bases). CDR1 and CDR2 from the germline V gene are DFQATT and SNEGSKA (reference sequence). The length of the CDR3 is 11 residues. V gave up 4 bases and J gave up 14 bases, with 15 bases separating them.

The V and J genes are TRBV15 and TRBJ1-1, with D possibly being TRBD1 (5 bases). The CDR3 extends over 17 amino acids. Per the germline V gene, CDR1 is LNHNV and CDR2 is YYDKDF (reference sequence). Trimming stripped 1 base from V and 2 bases from J, with 17 bases between. CDR3 residues: CATSRGAGRMGNTEAFF. CDR3 coding DNA: TGTGCCACCAGCAGAGGGGCAGGGAGGATGGGTAACACTGAAGCTTTCTTT.

This clonotype was picked up many times. The rearrangement joins TRBV9 to TRBJ2-2; the D call may be TRBD1 or TRBD2 (5 bases each). Germline V CDR1 and CDR2: SGDLS, YYNGEE. The CDR3 length is 17 residues. V lost 0 bases and J 5 bases, leaving 17 bases between the germline ends. CDR3 amino acids: CASSVASRGLDTGELFF. DNA of the CDR3: TGTGCCAGCAGCGTAGCTTCGAGGGGCCTTGATACCGGGGAGCTGTTTTTT.

This clonotype came up many times. The chain uses TRBV6-5 and TRBJ2-6; TRBD2 might be the D (5 bases). Germline-derived CDR1 and CDR2 are MNHEY and SVGAGI. The CDR3 contains 16 residues. The V and J ends lost 3 bases and 2 bases respectively, with 11 bases between them. Written as DNA, the CDR3 is TGTGCCAGCAGTTATAATGCGGGTACTGGGGCCAACGTCCTGACTTTC. This translates into CASSYNAGTGANVLTF.

The sample holds many counts of this clonotype. The chain joins TRBV20-1 to TRBJ1-5; TRBD1 aligns across 9 bases. The CDR3 has 16 amino acids. Germline-derived CDR1 and CDR2 are DFQATT and SNEGSKA (reference sequence). Germline trimming cut 4 bases from V and 3 bases from J; bases unmatched to any gene: 10. CDR3 in amino acids: CSATGPGQGLNQPQHF. CDR3 DNA: TGCAGTGCTACGGGTCCGGGACAGGGCCTCAATCAGCCCCAGCATTTT.